Below, one TCR beta chain is given with its context. Its cognate antigen is unknown. The sample comes from a study of T-cell memory formation after mild COVID-19. Notes on the study in general: Of the contracting clones, CD4+ ones lay mainly in CM and EM, and CD8+ ones in EMRA.

The CDR3 is 15 amino acids. V was pared by 7 bases and J by 6 bases, with 10 bases of the junction left unmatched. From germline, CDR1 is KGHDR and CDR2 SFDVKD. TCRdb redid the calling of the 5' RACE reads with MiXCR, one entry per CDR3 protein. The table includes approximately 580,000 distinct CDR3 sequences, roughly 20% detected once. This sequence joins TRBV24-1 and TRBJ2-1, with TRBD1 matching over 8 bases. The sample was PBMCs or a T cell subset sorted from them (not recorded which). The TCR was taken from an adult woman who had mild COVID-19 (a few samples of this study predate the infection). Cell type and time point are not known. CDR3 protein: CATRGTGSRFNEQFF. In nucleotides, the CDR3 is TGTGCCACCAGGGGGACAGGTTCTCGGTTCAATGAGCAGTTCTTC.